The next 23 T cell receptor beta chains were all read from a single sample in a study of long-term antiretroviral therapy in people with HIV. Running of the v3.0 immunoSEQ assay took place at survey level. The method was immunoSEQ multiplex PCR; TCRdb's version includes in-frame clones alone and lacks a portion of them. The sample contains roughly 14,000 clones, around 88% of which appear only once. The sequencing here drew on unsorted PBMCs, taken 2.3 to 2.4 years before starting antiretroviral therapy. The receptors shown here come from a young woman with HIV.

The chain uses TRBV30 and TRBJ1-1, with no clear D. There are 12 residues in the CDR3. V was shortened by 8 bases and J by 2 bases, with 12 bases between the two germline ends. From germline, CDR1 is GTSNPN and CDR2 SVGIG (reference sequence). CDR3 amino acids: CARGQRNTEAFF. Written as DNA, the CDR3 is TGTGCCCGCGGGCAGAGAAACACTGAAGCTTTCTTT.

The chain joins TRBV30 to TRBJ1-1; D remains ambiguous. Germline V gene sequence: CDR1 GTSNPN, CDR2 SVGIG (reference sequence). There are 13 residues in the CDR3. V gave up 1 base and J gave up 3 bases, with 9 bases separating them. The CDR3 reads CAWSASYYTEAFF. CDR3 DNA sequence: TGTGCCTGGAGTGCTTCGTACTACACTGAAGCTTTCTTT.

The V call is TRBV9, the J call TRBJ1-6; TRBD1 matches at 9 bases. CDR1 and CDR2 from the germline V gene are SGDLS and YYNGEE. V lost 3 bases and J lost 7; bases outside the gene matches: 5. This CDR3 has 15 residues. The chain's CDR3 is CASSEGGTGNSPLHF. The DNA of the CDR3 is TGTGCCAGCAGCGAGGGGGGGACAGGGAATTCACCCCTCCACTTT.

The rearrangement uses TRBV5-6 and TRBJ1-5; no reliable D call. Germline V gives CDR1 SGHDT, CDR2 YYEEEE. Trimming stripped 4 bases from V and 7 bases from J, with 9 bases between. The CDR3 loop spans 12 amino acids. The CDR3 nucleotides read TGTGCCAGCAGCCATCTCGGGCAGCCCCAGCATTTT. This codes for CASSHLGQPQHF.

Of note for this clone: Here the CDR3 omits its conserved ending phenylalanine or tryptophan, so a read error is the likely source. The limits of the CDR3 on the DNA are not certain, so only TCRdb's listed CDR3 is given. The gene calls are TRBV5-2 and TRBJ1-2. TRBV5-2 is a listed pseudogene. The CDR3 sequence runs 16 residues, both termini included. CDR3 loop: CASNLEREYETYGYTL.

The chain links TRBV9 to TRBJ2-2; 8 positions match TRBD2. The CDR3 is 13 residues long. From germline, CDR1 is SGDLS and CDR2 YYNGEE. J was trimmed by 5 bases and V by 7 bases; bases with no gene match: 4. The CDR3 loop reads CASSRGGTGELFF. Here the CDR3 DNA reads TGTGCCAGCTCACGGGGGGGAACCGGGGAGCTGTTTTTT.

This chain joins TRBV9 and TRBJ2-3; 10 bases map to TRBD2. V lost 0 bases, J lost 6 bases, and 10 bases stayed unmatched. The V gene's germline CDR1 is SGDLS and CDR2 YYNGEE. The CDR3 covers 17 residues. CDR3 region: CASSVGVAGGLGDTQYF. The CDR3 nucleotides read TGTGCCAGCAGCGTAGGGGTAGCGGGGGGCCTGGGGGATACGCAGTATTTT. Supplemented by reference TRBV9 and TRBJ2-3, the full variable domain reads DSGVTQTPKHLITATGQRVTLRCSPRSGDLSVYWYQQSLDQGLQFLIQYYNGEERAKGNILERFSAQQFPDLHSELNLSSLELGDSALYFCASSVGVAGGLGDTQYFGPGTRLTVL.

This clone was seen just once. The rearrangement joins TRBV7-7 to TRBJ1-5; D uncertain. CDR1 is SSHAT and CDR2 is FNYEAQ in the germline V gene (reference sequence). The CDR3 loop spans 16 amino acids. Trimming took off 2 bases at V and 4 bases at J, with 15 bases between the two ends. The CDR3 loop is CASSLSSETPNQPQHF. The CDR3 region has the DNA TGTGCCAGCAGCTTATCCTCAGAAACTCCTAATCAGCCCCAGCATTTT.

The gene calls are TRBV7-8 and TRBJ1-4; D gene ambiguous. Germline lookup yields CDR1 SGHVS and CDR2 FQNEAQ. The V gene lost 3 bases and the J gene lost 8 bases, with 16 bases spanning the gap. The CDR3 length is 15 residues. The CDR3 here is CASSLRAASAEKLFF. In DNA form, the CDR3 reads TGTGCCAGCAGCTTGCGGGCCGCCTCCGCGGAAAAACTGTTTTTT.

The chain joins TRBV7-2 to TRBJ1-1, with D uncertain. Germline assignment: CDR1 SGHTA and CDR2 FQGNSA. Between the trimmed V and J ends, which lost 1 base and 1 base, there was a span of 7 bases. This CDR3 region has 14 residues. CDR3 nucleotides: TGTGCCAGCAGCTTAGGGAACTCGAACACTGAAGCTTTCTTT. It encodes CASSLGNSNTEAFF.

The rearrangement uses TRBV5-8 and TRBJ2-7; no clear D. CDR1 is SGHTS, CDR2 YDEGEE, per germline. CDR3 length: 14 residues. With 0 bases removed from V and 2 bases from J, the gap between germline ends came to 9 bases. CDR3 protein: CASSLGQPTYEQYF. CDR3 bases: TGTGCCAGCAGCTTGGGCCAACCAACCTACGAGCAGTACTTC.

The chain has TRBV5-4 and TRBJ2-5, with 13 bases aligning to TRBD2. Germline assignment: CDR1 SGHNT and CDR2 YYREEE (reference sequence). The CDR3 extends over 16 amino acids. Trimming at V came to 4 bases and at J to 5 bases, leaving 8 bases not matched to a gene. This CDR3 is CASSQRTSGGLETQYF. The CDR3 region has the DNA TGTGCCAGCAGCCAGAGGACTAGCGGGGGTTTGGAGACCCAGTACTTC.

This sequence joins TRBV7-9 and TRBJ2-2; D is undetermined. Germline lookup yields CDR1 SEHNR and CDR2 FQNEAQ (reference sequence). The CDR3 length is 12 residues. Trimming left V 4 bases short and J 7 bases short, with 7 bases between. DNA for the CDR3: TGTGCCAGCAGCTCCTTAGGCGGGGAGCTGTTTTTT. It encodes CASSSLGGELFF.

The chain joins TRBV5-1 to TRBJ1-1, with unresolved D. V lost 0 bases, J lost 4 bases, and 13 bases lay in between. Germline CDR1 reads SGHRS; CDR2 reads YFSETQ. The CDR3 has 15 residues. In DNA form, the CDR3 reads TGCGCCAGCAGCTTGGCGTCCAGTGCGGGCACTGAAGCTTTCTTT. This gives the protein CASSLASSAGTEAFF.

This sequence joins TRBV19 and TRBJ2-7; 8 positions agree with TRBD1. The CDR3 covers 15 residues. Germline V gene sequence: CDR1 LNHDA, CDR2 SQIVND (reference sequence). After removal of 9 bases from V and 4 bases from J, the junction contained 14 bases not matched to a gene. The CDR3 sequence: CASRPGAGGSYEQYF. CDR3 bases: TGTGCCAGCCGACCCGGGGCAGGGGGCTCGTACGAGCAGTACTTC.

V and J are TRBV30 and TRBJ1-2; weak D call: TRBD1 (6 bases). In germline, CDR1 is GTSNPN, CDR2 SVGIG (reference sequence). With 0 bases removed from V and 0 bases from J, the gap between germline ends came to 11 bases. The CDR3 sequence is 15 residues long. The CDR3: CAWSVGAGSNYGYTF. The CDR3 DNA is TGTGCCTGGAGTGTGGGGGCAGGGTCTAACTATGGCTACACCTTC.

This clone was seen more than once but under ten times. The V gene is TRBV2, the J gene TRBJ1-5, with 10 bases fitting TRBD1. This CDR3 spans 16 amino acids. CDR1 and CDR2 from the germline V gene are SNHLY and FYNNEI. Unmatched junction bases numbered 13, after V lost 6 bases and J lost 8 bases. This CDR3 is CASRDRDRGFGKPQHF. Written as DNA, the CDR3 is TGTGCCAGCAGGGACCGGGACAGGGGCTTTGGGAAGCCCCAGCATTTT.

The chain is built from TRBV18 and TRBJ1-6; D remains unclear. Trimming removed 2 bases from V and 0 bases from J, with 17 bases in between. The CDR3 consists of 19 residues. From germline, CDR1 is KGHSH and CDR2 LQKENI. As DNA, the CDR3 is TGTGCCAGCTCACCAAACCCCCGATACTCGAGCTCCTATAATTCACCCCTCCACTTT. Protein product: CASSPNPRYSSSYNSPLHF. The whole variable domain, remainder taken from reference TRBV18 and TRBJ1-6, is NAGVMQNPRHLVRRRGQEARLRCSPMKGHSHVYWYRQLPEEGLKFMVYLQKENIIDESGMPKERFSAEFPKEGPSILRIQQVVRGDSAAYFCASSPNPRYSSSYNSPLHFGNGTRLTVT.

The chain is built from TRBV5-4 and TRBJ2-7; 8 bases agree with TRBD2. With 5 bases clipped from V and 3 bases from J, the junction kept 7 bases outside the gene matches. Germline lookup yields CDR1 SGHNT and CDR2 YYREEE (reference sequence). The CDR3 covers 14 residues. CDR3 in amino acids: CASSTGTRNYEQYF. DNA of the CDR3: TGTGCCAGCAGTACCGGGACTAGGAACTACGAGCAGTACTTC.

CDR3 in amino acids: CATLNREGGEAGELFF. The DNA for the CDR3 is TGTGCCACCCTCAACAGGGAGGGCGGGGAGGCCGGGGAGCTGTTTTTT. The chain uses TRBV19 and TRBJ2-2; tentatively, D is TRBD2 (7 bases). Germline CDR1 is LNHDA and CDR2 is SQIVND (reference sequence). The CDR3 has 16 amino acids. Deletions cut 10 bases from V and 6 bases from J, with 24 bases between.

This chain connects TRBV7-8 to TRBJ1-1; D is unclear. The CDR3 extends over 15 amino acids. From germline, CDR1 is SGHVS and CDR2 FQNEAQ. The ends were cut back, 1 base at V and 4 bases at J, with 13 bases in the middle. CDR3 sequence reads: CASSLVEGAGTEAFF. In DNA form, the CDR3 reads TGTGCCAGCAGCTTAGTTGAGGGTGCGGGCACTGAAGCTTTCTTT.

The rearrangement links TRBV7-2 to TRBJ2-5; D unclear. The germline V and J ends were trimmed by 0 bases and 2 bases, with 10 bases remaining between them. CDR1 and CDR2 from the germline V gene are SGHTA and FQGNSA. The CDR3 is 15 amino acids. Here the CDR3 DNA reads TGTGCCAGCAGCTTAGCGTCCGGCAGACAAGAGACCCAGTACTTC. It yields the protein CASSLASGRQETQYF.

V gene TRBV30 combines with J gene TRBJ2-7, with 9 bases matching TRBD1. CDR3 length: 13 residues. V lost 4 bases to trimming and J lost 4 bases; unmatched junction nucleotides: 5. The V gene's germline CDR1 is GTSNPN and CDR2 SVGIG (reference sequence). The CDR3 bases are TGTGCCTGGACCCCGGGACAGGGATACGAGCAGTACTTC. Residues: CAWTPGQGYEQYF.